The 10 T cell receptor beta chains given below trace back to one sample, sequenced in a study of blood T cell repertoires in COVID-19. The repertoire was sequenced with immunoSEQ multiplex PCR; TCRdb's copy has only in-frame clones and lacks some. This sample has 250,000 to 300,000 clones, with about 89% found just once. The sequenced sample consisted of peripheral blood. These receptor sequences come from a middle-aged woman who had recovered from COVID-19.

V usage is TRBV15 and J usage is TRBJ2-7; 8 bases map to TRBD2. Germline V gives CDR1 LNHNV, CDR2 YYDKDF (reference sequence). This CDR3 is built from 16 residues. V lost 3 bases, J lost 2 bases, and 9 bases stayed unmatched. CDR3 region: CATSRAGGDGPYEQYF. Here the CDR3 DNA reads TGTGCCACCAGCAGGGCCGGGGGGGACGGACCCTACGAGCAGTACTTC.

The rearrangement joins TRBV12-5 to TRBJ1-2, with unresolved D. Trimming shortened V by 5 bases and J by 4 bases, and 11 bases separated the two germline ends. Germline loops: CDR1 LGHNT, CDR2 FRNRAP. The CDR3 loop spans 13 amino acids. CDR3 sequence (DNA): TGTGCTAGTGGTCTCGGGGAGAGCTATGGCTACACCTTC. Its protein product is CASGLGESYGYTF.

CDR3 residues: CASSLQTSGGFEQFF. As DNA, the CDR3 is TGCGCCAGCAGCTTACAAACTAGCGGGGGGTTCGAGCAGTTCTTC. The chain couples TRBV5-1 to TRBJ2-1; 12 bases are a match to TRBD2. The CDR3 covers 15 residues. The V and J ends lost 2 bases and 10 bases, in that order; junction bases with no gene match: 7. The V gene's germline CDR1 is SGHRS and CDR2 YFSETQ.

A few counts support this clone. This sequence joins TRBV12-3 or TRBV12-4 and TRBJ2-7, with D possibly matching TRBD1 (6 bases). V lost 2 bases and J lost 5, with 7 bases in between. The CDR3 is 12 amino acids. The chain's CDR3 is CASSLWGHEQYF. In DNA form, the CDR3 reads TGTGCCAGCAGTTTATGGGGGCACGAGCAGTACTTC.

J is TRBJ1-2 and V is TRBV5-1; 9 bases agree with TRBD1. Germline loops: CDR1 SGHRS, CDR2 YFSETQ. V shed 4 bases, J shed 4 bases, and the junction held 2 bases outside the gene matches. The CDR3 spans 13 residues. This CDR3 is CASSEGQGYGYTF. The CDR3 DNA reads TGCGCCAGCAGCGAGGGACAGGGCTATGGCTACACCTTC. Supplemented by reference TRBV5-1 and TRBJ1-2, the full variable domain reads KAGVTQTPRYLIKTRGQQVTLSCSPISGHRSVSWYQQTPGQGLQFLFEYFSETQRNKGNFPGRFSGRQFSNSRSEMNVSTLELGDSALYLCASSEGQGYGYTFGSGTRLTVV.

The chain uses TRBV24-1 and TRBJ1-6; TRBD1 matches 9 bases. With 1 base clipped from V and 12 bases from J, the junction kept 12 bases outside the gene matches. CDR1 and CDR2 from the germline V gene are KGHDR and SFDVKD. The CDR3 covers 17 residues. The CDR3 is CATSDFARDRVYGPLHF. CDR3 nucleotides: TGTGCCACCAGTGATTTTGCCCGGGACAGGGTATATGGACCCCTCCACTTT.

The J gene is TRBJ1-5, the V gene TRBV5-6; a possible D gene is TRBD1 (5 bases). CDR1 is SGHDT and CDR2 is YYEEEE in the germline V gene. Between the trimmed V and J ends, which lost 5 bases and 9 bases, there was a span of 15 bases. This CDR3 is 13 amino acids long. CDR3 amino acids: CASSQSRAGPQHF. CDR3 DNA sequence: TGTGCCAGCAGTCAATCCAGGGCCGGGCCCCAGCATTTT.

J is TRBJ1-2 and V is TRBV9; TRBD1 matches 10 bases. Germline V gene sequence: CDR1 SGDLS, CDR2 YYNGEE. The CDR3 covers 14 residues. Trimming cost V 0 bases and J 6 bases; bases outside gene matches: 2. CDR3 loop: CASSVEGQGHGYTF. CDR3 DNA: TGTGCCAGCAGCGTAGAGGGACAGGGGCATGGCTACACCTTC.

Only a few counts were recorded for this clone. The CDR3 DNA follows: TGTGCCAGCAGTTACGGGCAGTACAATCAGCCCCAGCATTTT. It yields the protein CASSYGQYNQPQHF. The chain combines TRBV6-5 with TRBJ1-5; no clear D gene. The germline V gene encodes CDR1 MNHEY and CDR2 SVGAGI. V lost 2 bases, J lost 3 bases, and 8 bases lay in between. The CDR3 contains 14 residues.

The J gene is TRBJ1-1, the V gene TRBV18, with a possible D match to TRBD1 (6 bases). Germline V gene lookup returns CDR1 KGHSH and CDR2 LQKENI. The length of the CDR3 is 13 residues. The V end was cut by 8 bases, the J end by 1 base, with 11 bases between. The CDR3 DNA reads as TGTGCCAGCCGCGGACAGACGAACACTGAAGCTTTCTTT. This sequence encodes CASRGQTNTEAFF.